The present TCR beta chain was sequenced within a study of blood T cell repertoires in COVID-19. Study at large: Sites in the United States, Italy and Spain provided acute and convalescent COVID-19 samples. PBMCs, B-cell-depleted T cells, or T cells provided the cDNA or gDNA that made up the material.

Profiled with immunoSEQ multiplex PCR; TCRdb holds only in-frame clones, not every one. The sample lists under 300,000 clones, approximately 90% occurring once. The V gene's germline CDR1 is LNHDA and CDR2 SQIVND (reference sequence). V lost 6 bases and J 0 bases, leaving 15 bases between the germline ends. CDR3 length: 16 amino acids. Donors were grouped by their self-reported clinical history. The sample comprised PBMCs or T cells enriched from blood (not recorded which). This sequence joins TRBV19 and TRBJ1-5; no clear D gene. The receptor was isolated from a woman in her twenties or thirties with acute COVID-19. In nucleotides, the CDR3 is TGTGCCAGTAGAGGCGGCAGCCCTTATAGCAATCAGCCCCAGCATTTT. This translates into CASRGGSPYSNQPQHF.